One and the same sample provided the 31 T cell receptor beta chains below, sequenced in a study of blood T cell repertoires in COVID-19. Generated by immunoSEQ multiplex PCR, the TCRdb table keeps only in-frame clones and is missing some. The sample consists of 270,000 or so clones, about 86% of them appearing once. The material sequenced was peripheral blood. These receptors all come from a woman in her thirties with COVID-19, enrolled during active disease.

V usage is TRBV11-2 and J usage is TRBJ1-4; D is ambiguous. The CDR3 sequence is 15 residues long. The germline V and J ends were trimmed by 0 bases and 8 bases, with 13 bases remaining between them. Germline CDR1 SGHAT, CDR2 FQNNGV. The CDR3: CASSLDGGFGEKLFF. Here the CDR3 DNA reads TGTGCCAGCAGCTTAGATGGAGGGTTCGGCGAAAAACTGTTTTTT.

This chain links TRBV4-1 with TRBJ2-1, with 7 bases lining up with TRBD2. The CDR3 runs 14 residues. Germline loops: CDR1 MGHRA, CDR2 YSYEKL. Trimming took 1 base from V and 7 from J; bases not matched to a gene: 4. The CDR3 DNA is TGCGCCAGCAGCCAAGTGGGCGGGGGTAATGAGCAGTTCTTC. Its translation is CASSQVGGGNEQFF.

The chain joins TRBV7-9 to TRBJ1-2, with a weak D call TRBD1 (6 bases). The CDR3 has 14 amino acids. The germline V gene encodes CDR1 SEHNR and CDR2 FQNEAQ (reference sequence). Trimming took 0 bases from V and 6 from J, leaving 11 bases between them. The CDR3 DNA follows: TGTGCCAGCAGCTTAGCGGTGGGGGCCAATGGCTACACCTTC. This translates into CASSLAVGANGYTF.

The chain uses TRBV30 and TRBJ2-7; TRBD1 aligns across 8 bases. The CDR3 extends over 14 amino acids. V dropped 2 bases and J dropped 3; count of bases not matched to a gene: 6. The germline V gene has CDR1 GTSNPN and CDR2 SVGIG (reference sequence). The CDR3, as DNA: TGTGCCTGGAGTCCGGGGACAGGAGGCTACGAGCAGTACTTC. This codes for CAWSPGTGGYEQYF.

The rearrangement joins TRBV3-1 (or the pseudogene TRBV3-2) to TRBJ2-7, with D uncertain. The CDR3 is made up of 12 amino acids. Per germline, CDR1 LGHDT and CDR2 YNNKEL (reference sequence). Trimming cost V 6 bases and J 1 base, with 7 bases left between them. CDR3: CASSFGSYEQYF. The CDR3 bases are TGTGCCAGCAGTTTCGGGTCCTACGAGCAGTACTTC.

The chain couples TRBV25-1 to TRBJ2-7, with 7 bases fitting TRBD2. The CDR3 runs to 14 residues. The V gene end was trimmed by 3 bases and the J gene end by 6 bases; junction bases not matched to a gene: 8. Per the germline V gene, CDR1 is MGHDK and CDR2 is SYGVNS. The CDR3 here is CASSEISVAGEQYF. CDR3 sequence (DNA): TGTGCCAGCAGTGAGATCTCAGTAGCGGGCGAGCAGTACTTC.

CDR3 sequence reads: CASSQAGGHTDTQYF. In DNA form, the CDR3 reads TGTGCCAGCAGTCAAGCGGGGGGCCACACAGATACGCAGTATTTT. The chain carries TRBV6-4 and TRBJ2-3; 9 nucleotides match TRBD2. The CDR3 runs to 15 residues. With V trimmed by 5 bases and J by 2 bases, 5 bases remained unmatched. CDR1 and CDR2 from the germline V gene are MRHNA and SNTAGT.

A remark on this clone: One end of the junction is discordant with germline, which a read error may explain. CDR3 region: CASREGGGGNQPQHF. The CDR3 region has the DNA TGTGCCAGCAGAGAAGGGGGGGGTGGCAATCAGCCCCAGCATTTT. The chain couples TRBV6-1 to TRBJ1-5, with D possibly being TRBD1 (6 bases). CDR1 is MNHNS and CDR2 is SASEGT in the germline V gene. The CDR3 spans 15 residues.

The chain uses TRBV27 and TRBJ2-7, with 11 bases fitting TRBD1. Germline assignment: CDR1 MNHEY and CDR2 SMNVEV (reference sequence). The CDR3 loop spans 15 amino acids. V dropped 6 bases and J dropped 4; count of bases not matched to a gene: 8. CDR3 in DNA: TGTGCCAGCAGACTCGGACAGGGGGCAGGTTACGAGCAGTACTTC. Amino acids: CASRLGQGAGYEQYF.

The CDR3 nucleotides are TGTGCCAGCAGTTACTCAGGGGAGGGGCCTGAAGCTTTCTTT. Amino acid sequence: CASSYSGEGPEAFF. The chain is built from TRBV6-5 and TRBJ1-1, with D possibly matching TRBD1 (5 bases). Germline V gives CDR1 MNHEY, CDR2 SVGAGI. The CDR3 extends over 14 amino acids. Trimming took 0 bases from V and 6 from J, leaving 11 bases between them.

This chain links TRBV6-5 with TRBJ1-2; 7 nucleotides line up with TRBD1. Germline-derived CDR1 and CDR2 are MNHEY and SVGAGI. The J segment lost 5 bases and the V segment lost 6 bases, leaving 9 bases of the junction unmatched. CDR3 length equals 14 residues. CDR3 region: CASRATGARYGYTF. CDR3 sequence (DNA): TGTGCCAGCAGAGCTACAGGGGCCCGATATGGCTACACCTTC.

This chain's CDR3 is CASSPRTGGLEQYF. The CDR3 bases are TGTGCCAGCAGCCCCCGGACAGGGGGCCTCGAGCAGTACTTC. The J gene is TRBJ2-7, the V gene TRBV7-8; 11 bases match TRBD1. The CDR3 is 14 residues long. Germline CDR1 and CDR2: SGHVS and FQNEAQ. The J segment lost 6 bases and the V segment lost 5 bases, leaving 6 bases of the junction unmatched.

The rearrangement joins TRBV19 to TRBJ1-4, with a weak D call TRBD1 (5 bases). This CDR3 is 13 amino acids long. V lost 11 bases, J lost 3 bases, and 13 bases lay in between. CDR1 and CDR2 (germline): LNHDA, SQIVND (reference sequence). As DNA, the CDR3 is TGTGCCGTCGAAGACAGACCTAATGAAAAACTGTTTTTT. It encodes CAVEDRPNEKLFF.

The chain couples TRBV27 to TRBJ2-5; TRBD2 aligns across 10 bases. With 7 bases clipped from V and 2 bases from J, the junction kept 7 bases outside the gene matches. Germline values: CDR1 MNHEY, CDR2 SMNVEV (reference sequence). CDR3 length equals 15 residues. CDR3 DNA: TGTGCCAGCAATAAAGGTAGCGGGGGGCAAGAGACCCAGTACTTC. Protein sequence: CASNKGSGGQETQYF.

The chain employs TRBV7-9 and TRBJ2-3; 10 nucleotides align to TRBD1. The junction had 2 bases not matched to a gene; V was cut back by 4 bases and J by 1 base. The CDR3 is made up of 15 amino acids. Per germline, CDR1 SEHNR and CDR2 FQNEAQ (reference sequence). The CDR3 DNA sequence: TGTGCCAGCAGCTCCGGGACAGGGGGCACAGATACGCAGTATTTT. This gives the protein CASSSGTGGTDTQYF.

The J gene is TRBJ2-7, the V gene TRBV5-4, with 9 bases matching TRBD2. This CDR3 is 15 amino acids long. V trimming: 1 base; J trimming: 2 bases; junction bases outside the gene matches: 4. Germline V CDR1 and CDR2: SGHNT, YYREEE (reference sequence). CDR3 amino acids: CASSLRAGGPYEQYF. In nucleotides, the CDR3 is TGTGCCAGCAGCTTGCGGGCGGGGGGGCCCTACGAGCAGTACTTC.

The J gene is TRBJ2-1, the V gene TRBV2; a possible D gene is TRBD2 (6 bases). This CDR3 has 13 amino acids. Germline lookup yields CDR1 SNHLY and CDR2 FYNNEI. Between the trimmed V and J ends, which lost 9 bases and 10 bases, there was a span of 19 bases. The CDR3 nucleotides are TGTGCCAGAACCGGGACTCGAACTTTGGAGCAGTTCTTC. Encoded protein: CARTGTRTLEQFF.

V is TRBV15 and J is TRBJ2-7, with TRBD2 matching 13 bases. CDR1 LNHNV and CDR2 YYDKDF come from the germline V gene (reference sequence). CDR3 size: 15 residues. The V and J ends lost 0 bases and 8 bases, in that order; junction bases with no gene match: 4. The CDR3 sequence: CATSRDRLAGGKQYF. The CDR3 DNA sequence: TGTGCCACCAGCAGAGATAGACTAGCGGGGGGCAAGCAGTACTTC.

The chain recombines TRBV27 with TRBJ2-1; 10 positions match TRBD1. The CDR3 has 12 amino acids. Germline lookup yields CDR1 MNHEY and CDR2 SMNVEV (reference sequence). With V trimmed by 5 bases and J by 16 bases, 8 bases remained unmatched. The CDR3 is CASSTGTGEKFF. CDR3 in DNA: TGTGCCAGCAGTACCGGGACAGGGGAAAAATTCTTC.

The V and J genes are TRBV5-8 and TRBJ2-7; D possibly corresponds to TRBD2 (5 bases). This CDR3 is built from 15 residues. Germline CDR1 and CDR2: SGHTS and YDEGEE. V was cut by 2 bases and J by 4 bases, with 16 bases left in between. The CDR3: CASSFGPDSAYEQYF. Here the CDR3 DNA reads TGTGCCAGCAGCTTTGGGCCGGACTCTGCTTACGAGCAGTACTTC.

The V and J genes are TRBV5-1 and TRBJ1-4; the match to TRBD1 covers 8 bases. CDR1 is SGHRS, CDR2 YFSETQ, per germline. This CDR3 contains 15 residues. V lost 4 bases to trimming and J lost 7 bases; unmatched junction nucleotides: 9. The CDR3 DNA follows: TGCGCCAGCAGCGCGACAGGGGTAGGGGGTGAAAAACTGTTTTTT. Encoded protein: CASSATGVGGEKLFF.

The rearrangement joins TRBV3-1 (or the pseudogene TRBV3-2) to TRBJ1-1; D possibly corresponds to TRBD1 (5 bases). V lost 3 bases, J lost 5 bases, and 10 bases lay in between. Per the germline V gene, CDR1 is LGHDT and CDR2 is YNNKEL (reference sequence). The CDR3 contains 13 residues. CDR3 sequence reads: CASSHGGRTEAFF. CDR3 in DNA: TGTGCCAGCAGCCATGGGGGGAGAACTGAAGCTTTCTTT.

The rearrangement joins TRBV2 to TRBJ1-5, with D unclear. V was trimmed by 3 bases and J by 7 bases, leaving 10 bases between them. The CDR3 runs to 13 residues. Looked up from germline, CDR1 is SNHLY and CDR2 is FYNNEI. In DNA, the CDR3 is TGTGCCAGCAGTGAGTCCCGAGGACAGCCCCAGCATTTT. Translated: CASSESRGQPQHF.

This clone turned up a few times. The rearrangement uses TRBV4-2 and TRBJ2-7, with TRBD2 matching 7 bases. The CDR3 is made up of 16 amino acids. The trim removed 0 bases at V and 1 base at J, leaving 6 bases unmatched. CDR1 and CDR2 from the germline V gene are LGHNA and YNFKEQ. The CDR3 sequence: CASSQDWASGSYEQYF. The DNA for the CDR3 is TGTGCCAGCAGCCAAGATTGGGCTAGCGGATCCTACGAGCAGTACTTC.

This chain uses TRBV6-5 with TRBJ2-2, with 11 positions matching TRBD1. The V gene's germline CDR1 is MNHEY and CDR2 SVGAGI. The CDR3 runs to 15 residues. V trimming: 8 bases; J trimming: 5 bases; junction bases outside the gene matches: 7. The CDR3 protein is CASLKGTGGTGELFF. The CDR3 region has the DNA TGTGCCAGCCTTAAAGGGACAGGGGGAACCGGGGAGCTGTTTTTT.

The J gene is TRBJ1-2, the V gene TRBV5-1; the match to TRBD1 covers 7 bases. J lost 2 bases, V lost 0 bases, and 10 bases had no gene match. This CDR3 is built from 17 residues. In germline, CDR1 is SGHRS, CDR2 YFSETQ. The CDR3, as DNA: TGCGCCAGCAGCTTGGACCCGGGACAGATGGCCAACTATGGCTACACCTTC. It encodes CASSLDPGQMANYGYTF.

The rearrangement uses TRBV19 and TRBJ2-5; 9 positions agree with TRBD1. Trimming cost V 5 bases and J 4 bases; bases outside gene matches: 5. CDR1 LNHDA and CDR2 SQIVND come from the germline V gene (reference sequence). This CDR3 region has 14 residues. DNA for the CDR3: TGTGCCAGTAGTCGTGGACAGGGGCTAGAGACCCAGTACTTC. This gives the protein CASSRGQGLETQYF.

The chain links TRBV14 to TRBJ1-2; D gene uncertain. The CDR3 consists of 15 residues. V was clipped by 2 bases and J by 4 bases, with 14 bases between them. Germline-derived CDR1 and CDR2 are SGHDN and FVKESK. CDR3 coding DNA: TGTGCCAGCAGCCAATCTCCGGGTCTCGGCTATGGCTACACCTTC. Translation: CASSQSPGLGYGYTF.

Only a few counts were recorded for this clone. This chain connects TRBV6-5 to TRBJ2-2; D might be TRBD1 (6 bases). The CDR3 loop spans 15 amino acids. CDR1 and CDR2 (germline): MNHEY, SVGAGI. Trimming cost V 10 bases and J 5 bases, with 20 bases left between them. The DNA of the CDR3 is TGTGCCACTACGGCGGTCTGGGGGCATACCGGGGAGCTGTTTTTT. Protein product: CATTAVWGHTGELFF.

The V call is TRBV7-9, the J call TRBJ2-7, with 9 bases identical to TRBD2. There are 15 residues in the CDR3. Trimming cost V 2 bases and J 2 bases; bases outside gene matches: 4. CDR1 is SEHNR, CDR2 FQNEAQ, per germline (reference sequence). CDR3 DNA sequence: TGTGCCAGCAGCTTACTGCTAGCGGGGACCTACGAGCAGTACTTC. This translates into CASSLLLAGTYEQYF.

The chain recombines TRBV2 with TRBJ2-1, with TRBD1 as a possible D gene (6 bases). Trimming stripped 11 bases from V and 1 base from J, with 12 bases between. Germline lookup yields CDR1 SNHLY and CDR2 FYNNEI. This CDR3 region has 13 residues. The CDR3 DNA reads TGTGCCGGCCAGGGGTTGTCCTACAATGAGCAGTTCTTC. Protein sequence: CAGQGLSYNEQFF.